This T cell receptor (beta chain) stems from a study of Graves' ophthalmopathy and Graves' hyperthyroidism. For the study at large: Where ophthalmopathy was absent within 18 months of follow-up, hyperthyroidism was stable. Study-wide results and limits: Blood was where most expanded thyroid clonotypes above 0.001 frequency also turned up. For separating ophthalmopathy from stable hyperthyroidism, a 13-signature model gave 85% to 90% sensitivity and roughly 83% specificity.

The evidence that diagnosis relied on was clinical symptoms, serum thyroxine, TRAb, thyroid ultrasound and orbital computed tomography. The CDR3 extends over 15 amino acids. Germline V lookup: CDR1 MNHEY, CDR2 SVGAGI. V gave up 4 bases and J gave up 5 bases; unmatched junction bases: 11. RNA transcripts yielded amplified TCR beta CDR3 regions. First-round RT-PCR with HTBI primers preceded a second-round multiplex PCR. TCRdb re-derived calls from the multiplex PCR reads in MiXCR, one entry per CDR3 protein. The sample consists of around 520,000 distinct CDR3 sequences, 39% of them appearing once. This clonotype occurred a few times. Its antigen is as yet unknown.

This chain joins TRBV6-5 and TRBJ2-7, with 7 bases fitting TRBD1. Material: peripheral blood or thyroid tissue (not recorded which). The receptor was derived from an adult man with Graves' hyperthyroidism. Written as DNA, the CDR3 is TGTGCCAGCAGTTCGTCGAGAGGGGGCTTTCACGAGCAGTACTTC. Amino acids: CASSSSRGGFHEQYF.